The clone carrying this TCR beta chain was seen a few times. The antigen is undetermined. The data stem from a study of blood T cells in healthy people across ages. Study-level findings and limits: Comparison with aged donors showed that long-lived donors had more naive CD4+ cells and higher diversity.

Primed by a sample-barcoded 5' primer and a J-beta primer mix, a second PCR proceeded for about 7 to 12 cycles. Via MiXCR, TCRdb re-called the 5' RACE reads, giving one row per CDR3 protein. The table includes around 1,100,000 distinct CDR3 sequences, 35% to 40% detected once. Looked up from germline, CDR1 is DFQATT and CDR2 is SNEGSKA (reference sequence). The CDR3 is 14 residues long. Trimming removed 6 bases from V and 8 bases from J; junction bases left unmatched: 14. The material sequenced was blood. This sequence was found in a young man in good health. This chain connects TRBV20-1 to TRBJ1-2, with TRBD1 matching 8 bases. As DNA, the CDR3 is TGCAGTGCCCAGAAACTAGGGACAGGCTTAGGCTACACCTTC. Its translation is CSAQKLGTGLGYTF.